This TCR beta chain was documented in a study of post-analysis software for immune sequencing data. Regarding the study as a whole: Higher frequency in patients than in controls was seen for roughly five TRBV segments, with TRBV5-6, TRBV5-1 and TRBV20-1 among them.

Germline V CDR1 and CDR2: SQVTM, ANQGSEA. The CDR3 spans 14 residues. For this clonotype: Its antigen is as yet unknown.

Prepared libraries of TCR beta cDNA carried unique molecular identifiers. Via MiXCR, TCRdb re-called the PCR reads, giving one row per CDR3 protein. The data contain about 820,000 distinct CDR3 sequences, 53% of them singletons. The sample consisted of blood. This clonotype was obtained from a girl aged 10 to 17 with multiple sclerosis. The V call is TRBV29-1, the J call TRBJ2-1; D gene unclear. The CDR3, as DNA: TGCATCGTGACCCGGGCCCCCTCCAAGGATGAGCAGTTCTTC. Translation: CIVTRAPSKDEQFF.